The 18 T cell receptor beta chains listed next were all sequenced from one sample in a study of T-cell memory formation after mild COVID-19. TCRdb fed the 5' RACE reads into MiXCR, producing one record per CDR3 protein. The data show roughly 250,000 distinct CDR3 sequences, approximately 15% seen once. Sample: PBMCs or a T cell subset sorted from them (not recorded which). The receptor source for this set is a man aged 18 to 30 who had mild COVID-19 (a few samples of this study predate the infection). Cell type and time point are not known.

In its sample, this clonotype was seen a few times. This chain joins TRBV7-2 and TRBJ1-2, with D unclear. This CDR3 comprises 14 residues. Trimming shortened V by 0 bases and J by 4 bases, and 9 bases separated the two germline ends. Germline V gene data show CDR1 as SGHTA and CDR2 as FQGNSA. This CDR3 reads CASSLARAGYGYTF. DNA for the CDR3: TGTGCCAGCAGCTTAGCTAGGGCCGGCTATGGCTACACCTTC.

This clonotype was detected only once. The chain recombines TRBV5-1 with TRBJ2-7, with 8 bases identical to TRBD1. The CDR3 length is 14 residues. Trimming at V came to 4 bases and at J to 3 bases, leaving 6 bases not matched to a gene. From germline, CDR1 is SGHRS and CDR2 YFSETQ. CDR3 residues: CASSSPDRVYEQYF. CDR3 nucleotides: TGCGCCAGCAGCAGCCCGGACAGGGTCTACGAGCAGTACTTC.

This clonotype was seen ten or more times. The rearrangement uses TRBV7-9 and TRBJ2-1, with 7 positions matching TRBD1. This CDR3 contains 14 residues. Germline V CDR1 and CDR2: SEHNR, FQNEAQ (reference sequence). The junction had 9 bases not matched to a gene; V was cut back by 6 bases and J by 7 bases. CDR3 sequence reads: CASRWTEGANEQFF. As DNA, the CDR3 is TGTGCCAGCAGATGGACCGAGGGGGCGAATGAGCAGTTCTTC. The whole variable domain, remainder taken from reference TRBV7-9 and TRBJ2-1, is DTGVSQNPRHKITKRGQNVTFRCDPISEHNRLYWYRQTLGQGPEFLTYFQNEAQLEKSRLLSDRFSAERPKGSFSTLEIQRTEQGDSAMYLCASRWTEGANEQFFGPGTRLTVL.

The J gene is TRBJ2-4, the V gene TRBV4-3, with TRBD1 as a possible D gene (6 bases). The CDR3 runs to 15 residues. Between the trimmed V and J ends, which lost 5 bases and 4 bases, there was a span of 15 bases. Per the germline V gene, CDR1 is LGHNA and CDR2 is YSLEER. The CDR3 is CASSSQTGSKNIQYF. Here the CDR3 DNA reads TGCGCCAGCAGCTCACAGACAGGCTCAAAAAACATTCAGTACTTC.

The genes are TRBV15 and TRBJ2-7; D is possibly TRBD2 (5 bases). Trimming took 4 bases from V and 5 from J, leaving 18 bases between them. CDR1 and CDR2 from the germline V gene are LNHNV and YYDKDF (reference sequence). This CDR3 contains 15 residues. CDR3 in amino acids: CATSTSGAGRHEQYV. The CDR3 nucleotides are TGTGCCACCAGCACCTCGGGTGCGGGTAGACACGAGCAGTACGTC.

The CDR3 DNA reads TGTGCCAGCAACGACAGGAGCTCCTATAATTCACCCCTCCACTTT. Its translation: CASNDRSSYNSPLHF. V and J are TRBV12-3 or TRBV12-4 and TRBJ1-6; weak D call: TRBD1 (6 bases). This CDR3 has 15 residues. V was clipped by 7 bases and J by 0 bases, with 10 bases between them.

This clonotype was detected once. This chain's CDR3 is CASNRLAGGQNEQFF. In DNA form, the CDR3 reads TGTGCCAGCAACCGACTAGCGGGGGGGCAAAATGAGCAGTTCTTC. The chain is built from TRBV6-1 and TRBJ2-1, with 14 bases fitting TRBD2. CDR1 is MNHNS, CDR2 SASEGT, per germline. Trimming at V came to 7 bases and at J to 7 bases, leaving 6 bases not matched to a gene. The CDR3 runs 15 residues.

DNA for the CDR3: TGTGCCAGTAGTTCAGGACAGGGCGCCACTGAAGCTTTCTTT. Translating it yields CASSSGQGATEAFF. This sequence joins TRBV19 and TRBJ1-1; 8 bases map to TRBD1. This CDR3 comprises 14 residues. V was clipped by 5 bases and J by 4 bases; unmatched bases: 6. Per the germline V gene, CDR1 is LNHDA and CDR2 is SQIVND (reference sequence).

Here the CDR3 DNA reads TGCAGCGTGGACGCTATCGGGGGGTACAATGAGCAGTTCTTC. Encoded protein: CSVDAIGGYNEQFF. This sequence joins TRBV29-1 and TRBJ2-1; TRBD2 matches at 7 bases. Germline V gene sequence: CDR1 SQVTM, CDR2 ANQGSEA. There are 14 residues in the CDR3. With 6 bases clipped from V and 4 bases from J, the junction kept 9 bases outside the gene matches.

This clonotype occurred a few times. This chain connects TRBV27 to TRBJ2-3; the match to TRBD2 covers 9 bases. J gave up 5 bases and V 2 bases, and 8 bases lay outside the gene matches. Germline V lookup: CDR1 MNHEY, CDR2 SMNVEV (reference sequence). The CDR3 spans 16 residues. CDR3 in amino acids: CASSLGAGGPLDTQYF. The CDR3 DNA follows: TGTGCCAGCAGTTTAGGTGCGGGGGGGCCATTAGATACGCAGTATTTT.

The chain uses TRBV2 and TRBJ2-1; TRBD2 matches 13 bases. The CDR3 runs 14 residues. Germline CDR1 and CDR2: SNHLY and FYNNEI. After removal of 6 bases from V and 8 bases from J, the junction contained 4 bases not matched to a gene. The CDR3 DNA follows: TGTGCCAGCAGACGACTAGCGGGGGGCGATGAGCAGTTCTTC. It codes for CASRRLAGGDEQFF.

The table lists this clonotype with many counts. The chain links TRBV6-5 to TRBJ1-1; D gene uncertain. V was pared by 0 bases and J by 4 bases, with 18 bases between. From germline, CDR1 is MNHEY and CDR2 SVGAGI. The CDR3 runs 17 residues. CDR3 sequence (DNA): TGTGCCAGCAGTTACTCGTATTCGGGGATCGGTGGCACTGAAGCTTTCTTT. Amino acids: CASSYSYSGIGGTEAFF.

The rearrangement joins TRBV3-1 to TRBJ2-7; D is uncertain. The germline V gene encodes CDR1 LGHDT and CDR2 YNNKEL (reference sequence). The CDR3 is 13 amino acids. V lost 2 bases, J lost 3 bases, and 8 bases lay in between. DNA for the CDR3: TGTGCCAGCAGCCAAAAGATATTCTACGAGCAGTACTTC. Translated, it gives CASSQKIFYEQYF.

V gene TRBV5-1 combines with J gene TRBJ2-6; a possible D gene is TRBD1 (5 bases). CDR3 length equals 16 residues. V was shortened by 1 base and J by 0 bases, with 8 bases between the two germline ends. Germline V gene lookup returns CDR1 SGHRS and CDR2 YFSETQ. This chain's CDR3 is CASSLWGGSGANVLTF. DNA of the CDR3: TGCGCCAGCAGCTTGTGGGGCGGCTCTGGGGCCAACGTCCTGACTTTC. Filled out from reference TRBV5-1 and TRBJ2-6, the complete variable domain reads KAGVTQTPRYLIKTRGQQVTLSCSPISGHRSVSWYQQTPGQGLQFLFEYFSETQRNKGNFPGRFSGRQFSNSRSEMNVSTLELGDSALYLCASSLWGGSGANVLTFGAGSRLTVL.

This rearrangement joins TRBV25-1 to TRBJ2-1; 9 nucleotides line up with TRBD2. This CDR3 is built from 15 residues. Germline V gene data show CDR1 as MGHDK and CDR2 as SYGVNS. The V and J ends lost 3 bases and 6 bases, in that order; junction bases with no gene match: 6. The CDR3 here is CASSEPGLAGNEQFF. DNA for the CDR3: TGTGCCAGCAGTGAGCCGGGACTAGCAGGCAATGAGCAGTTCTTC.

This rearrangement joins TRBV20-1 to TRBJ1-3; the D is unclear. The V end was cut by 0 bases, the J end by 0 bases, with 3 bases between. The CDR3 extends over 13 amino acids. Germline CDR1 is DFQATT and CDR2 is SNEGSKA (reference sequence). CDR3: CSARDSSGNTIYF. The CDR3 DNA reads TGCAGTGCTAGAGACAGCTCTGGAAACACCATATATTTT.

In its sample, this clonotype was seen a few times. The chain recombines TRBV6-2 or TRBV6-3 with TRBJ2-7, with a tentative D call TRBD2 (6 bases). The CDR3 length is 14 residues. The germline gives CDR1 MNHEY, CDR2 SVGEGT. V was clipped by 2 bases and J by 3 bases, with 11 bases between them. The CDR3, as DNA: TGTGCCAGCAGTTACGGGGGGAGCCGCTACGAGCAGTACGTC. Translated, it gives CASSYGGSRYEQYV.

The chain carries TRBV4-1 and TRBJ2-3; perhaps TRBD1 as D (6 bases). This CDR3 is built from 14 residues. With 4 bases removed from V and 6 bases from J, the gap between germline ends came to 14 bases. Germline lookup yields CDR1 MGHRA and CDR2 YSYEKL. The CDR3 sequence: CASSPSYRADTQYF. The CDR3, as DNA: TGCGCCAGCAGCCCTTCGTACAGGGCCGATACGCAGTATTTT.